This TCR beta chain was retrieved from a study of spatial heterogeneity in lung cancer. Germline CDR1 reads SNHLY; CDR2 reads FYNNEI. CDR3 size: 16 residues. Trimming took 4 bases from V and 5 from J, leaving 18 bases between them. Regarding time point: sample taken at primary tumor resection. There were 75 or so donors, all of them untreated patients with early-stage non-small cell lung cancer. The input material, whole RNA from tumor, nontumor lung or frozen PBMC, was sequenced unsorted. This clonotype was counted at least ten times. Unique molecular identifiers, one per molecule, were present on every TCR cDNA molecule. TCRdb processed the 5' RACE reads anew with MiXCR; each CDR3 protein has one entry. The sample records more than 60,000 distinct CDR3 sequences, approximately 6% being singletons.

This sequence joins TRBV2 and TRBJ2-1; maybe TRBD2 (6 bases). Here the sequenced sample was PBMCs, taken at surgery. The sequence came from a female donor with early-stage non-small cell lung cancer. The DNA of the CDR3 is TGTGCCAGCAGTGTTACCCTCCAGCGGGTTCACAATGAGCAGTTCTTC. Amino acids: CASSVTLQRVHNEQFF.